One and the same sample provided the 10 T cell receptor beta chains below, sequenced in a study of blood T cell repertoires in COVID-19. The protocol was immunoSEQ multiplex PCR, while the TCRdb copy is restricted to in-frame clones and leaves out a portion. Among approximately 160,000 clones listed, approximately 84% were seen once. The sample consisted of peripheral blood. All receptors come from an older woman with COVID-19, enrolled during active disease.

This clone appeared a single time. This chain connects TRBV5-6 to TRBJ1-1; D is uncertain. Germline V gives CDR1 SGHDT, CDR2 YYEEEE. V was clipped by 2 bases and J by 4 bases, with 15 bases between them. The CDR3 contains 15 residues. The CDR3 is CASSFRVLVSTEAFF. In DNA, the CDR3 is TGTGCCAGCAGCTTTCGGGTCCTGGTCTCCACTGAAGCTTTCTTT. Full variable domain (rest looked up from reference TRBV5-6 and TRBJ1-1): DAGVTQSPTHLIKTRGQQVTLRCSPKSGHDTVSWYQQALGQGPQFIFQYYEEEERQRGNFPDRFSGHQFPNYSSELNVNALLLGDSALYLCASSFRVLVSTEAFFGQGTRLTVV.

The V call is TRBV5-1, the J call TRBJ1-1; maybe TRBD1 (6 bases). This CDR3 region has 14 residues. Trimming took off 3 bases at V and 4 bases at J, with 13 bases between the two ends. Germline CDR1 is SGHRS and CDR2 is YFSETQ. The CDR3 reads CASSSQQGVTEAFF. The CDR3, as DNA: TGCGCCAGCAGCTCCCAACAGGGCGTCACTGAAGCTTTCTTT.

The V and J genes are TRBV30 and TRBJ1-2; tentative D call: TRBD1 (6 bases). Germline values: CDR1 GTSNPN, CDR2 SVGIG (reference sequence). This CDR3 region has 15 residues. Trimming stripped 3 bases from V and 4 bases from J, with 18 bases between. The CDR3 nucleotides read TGTGCCTGGAGACCCTGGGGGGGCTCCCGCTATGGCTACACCTTC. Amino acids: CAWRPWGGSRYGYTF.

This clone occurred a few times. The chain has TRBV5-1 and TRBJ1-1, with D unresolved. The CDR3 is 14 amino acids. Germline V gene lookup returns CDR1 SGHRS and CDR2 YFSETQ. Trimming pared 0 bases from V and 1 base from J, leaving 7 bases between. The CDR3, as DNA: TGCGCCAGCAGCTTGGGAGGGTCGAACACTGAAGCTTTCTTT. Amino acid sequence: CASSLGGSNTEAFF.

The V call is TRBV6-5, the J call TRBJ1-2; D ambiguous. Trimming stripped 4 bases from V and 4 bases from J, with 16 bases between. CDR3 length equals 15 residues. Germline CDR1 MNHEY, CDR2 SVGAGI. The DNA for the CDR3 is TGTGCCAGCAGTTTCGCAGTCGGGGAGGGCTATGGCTACACCTTC. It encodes CASSFAVGEGYGYTF.

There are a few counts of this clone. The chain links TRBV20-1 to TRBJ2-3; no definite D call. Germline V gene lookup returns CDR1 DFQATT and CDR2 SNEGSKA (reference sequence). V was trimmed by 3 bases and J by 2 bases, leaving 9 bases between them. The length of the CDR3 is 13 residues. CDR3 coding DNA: TGCAGTGCTAGTACTACCTACACAGATACGCAGTATTTT. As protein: CSASTTYTDTQYF.

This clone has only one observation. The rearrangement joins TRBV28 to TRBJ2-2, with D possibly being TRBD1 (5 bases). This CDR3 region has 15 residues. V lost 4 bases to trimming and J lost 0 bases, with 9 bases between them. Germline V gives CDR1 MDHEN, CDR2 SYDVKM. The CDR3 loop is CASSYDRSNTGELFF. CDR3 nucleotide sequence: TGTGCCAGCAGTTACGACAGATCGAACACCGGGGAGCTGTTTTTT.

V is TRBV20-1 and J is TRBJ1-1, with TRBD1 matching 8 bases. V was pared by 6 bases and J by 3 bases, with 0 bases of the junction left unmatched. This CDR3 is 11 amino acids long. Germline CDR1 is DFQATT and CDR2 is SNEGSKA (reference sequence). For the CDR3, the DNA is TGCAGTGCGGACAGGGACACTGAAGCTTTCTTT. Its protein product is CSADRDTEAFF.

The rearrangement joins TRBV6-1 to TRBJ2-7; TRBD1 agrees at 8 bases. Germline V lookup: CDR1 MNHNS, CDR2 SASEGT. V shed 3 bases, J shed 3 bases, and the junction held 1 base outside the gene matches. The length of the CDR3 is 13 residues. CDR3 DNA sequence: TGTGCCAGCAGTGAGGGACAGGACTACGAGCAGTACGTC. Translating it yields CASSEGQDYEQYV.

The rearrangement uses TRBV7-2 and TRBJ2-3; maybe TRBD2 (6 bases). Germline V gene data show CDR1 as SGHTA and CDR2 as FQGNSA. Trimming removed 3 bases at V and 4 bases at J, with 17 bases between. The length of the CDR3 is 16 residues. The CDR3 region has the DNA TGTGCCAGCAGCTTCCGAGATGGGCGGGGTGCAGATACGCAGTATTTT. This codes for CASSFRDGRGADTQYF.